One T cell receptor beta chain is described in this entry. Antigen: not known. Trimming left V 2 bases short and J 4 bases short, with 17 bases between. From germline, CDR1 is SGHAT and CDR2 FQDESV (reference sequence). The CDR3 consists of 16 residues. The primer mix had 60 Vbeta and 13 Jbeta primers. Study processing details: In a later analysis, the count reached 80 million or so unique TCR beta chains, with approximately 10 million shared. This table comes from immunoSEQ multiplex PCR, and its TCRdb copy is limited to in-frame clones, with some not included. Clonal size and the V and J genes are those of that table, whereas D and trimming came from the DNA. The data show 180,000 or so clones, around 79% seen once. These data are taken from a study of cytomegalovirus exposure and HLA in healthy donors. Study-wide results and limits: It was reported that TCR beta sequences correctly inferred the HLA-A and HLA-B alleles for most subjects. Across all donors, roughly uniform sequencing depth was an assumption of the presence/absence analyses.

The chain couples TRBV11-1 to TRBJ1-2; a weak D match, TRBD1 (5 bases). Sequencing used PBMCs. The origin of this receptor is a man aged 50 to 60 in good health and CMV-seropositive. The CDR3 protein is CASSLPANTGAYGYTF. Written as DNA, the CDR3 is TGTGCCAGCAGCTTACCCGCTAACACAGGAGCCTATGGCTACACCTTC.